This T cell receptor (beta chain) stems from a study of shared clonotypes between healthy human individuals. Trimming left V 1 base short and J 8 bases short, with 14 bases between. CDR3 length: 15 residues. Germline lookup yields CDR1 LGHNA and CDR2 YSLEER. As to this clone: What it recognizes is unknown.

Some clones are missing from TCRdb's copy, which holds only in-frame ones; the method was immunoSEQ multiplex PCR. The table includes some 2,100,000 clones, 85% to 95% detected once. Study conclusions and caveats: Estimated richness was generally greater in naive than memory subsets.

Positive CCR7 selection of CD45RO-negative cells yielded the naive CD8 cells, and terminally differentiated effector memory CD45RA+ cells were excluded. Sequencing was performed on naive CD8+ T cells from PBMCs. This clonotype was sampled from a man in his late teens or twenties in good health. Some clones in this sample may be carry-over from other donors' samples. The rearrangement links TRBV4-3 to TRBJ1-4; D unresolved. The CDR3 nucleotides read TGCGCCAGCAGCCAAGTCGGGCGGATTCGGGAAAAACTGTTTTTT. It yields the protein CASSQVGRIREKLFF.